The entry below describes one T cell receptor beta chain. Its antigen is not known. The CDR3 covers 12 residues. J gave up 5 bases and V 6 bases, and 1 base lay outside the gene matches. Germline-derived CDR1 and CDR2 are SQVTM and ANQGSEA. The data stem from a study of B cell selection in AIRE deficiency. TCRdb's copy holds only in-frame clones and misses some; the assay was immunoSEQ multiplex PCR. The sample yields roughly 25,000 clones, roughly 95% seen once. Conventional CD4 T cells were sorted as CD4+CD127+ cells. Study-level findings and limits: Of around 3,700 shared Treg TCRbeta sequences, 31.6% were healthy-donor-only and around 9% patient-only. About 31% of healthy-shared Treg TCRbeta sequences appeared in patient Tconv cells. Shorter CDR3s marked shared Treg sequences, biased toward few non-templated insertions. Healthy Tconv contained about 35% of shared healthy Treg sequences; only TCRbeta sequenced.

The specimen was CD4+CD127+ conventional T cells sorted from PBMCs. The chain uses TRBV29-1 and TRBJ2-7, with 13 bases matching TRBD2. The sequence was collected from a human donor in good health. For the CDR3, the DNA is TGCAGCGTCGGGACTAGCGGGAACGAGCAGTACTTC. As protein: CSVGTSGNEQYF.